This passage covers 15 T cell receptor beta chains from one sample sequenced in a study of blood T cells in healthy people across ages (dated by TCRdb to the mid-2010s). Preparation of the library involved 5' RACE. The run used an Illumina HiSeq 2500. The second PCR ran for about 7 to 11 cycles and used a J-beta primer mix along with a sample-barcoded 5' primer. TCRdb's own reprocessing of the public reads used fastp at Q25 and MiXCR and kept productive beta chains. Every distinct CDR3 protein forms one entry, paired with its most common genes and DNA. This sample is represented by over 1,300,000 distinct CDR3 sequences; 55% to 75% of them were singletons. 6.5% to 8.5% of the sample belongs to the ten largest clones. The sample was blood. These receptors originate from a man between 18 and 35 years old in good health.

This clonotype has more than one count but fewer than ten. This chain joins TRBV29-1 and TRBJ2-5; D might be TRBD1 or TRBD2, each matching 6 bases. With 8 bases removed from V and 2 bases from J, the gap between germline ends came to 15 bases. This CDR3 has 13 residues. Germline-derived CDR1 and CDR2 are SQVTM and ANQGSEA. CDR3 sequence (DNA): TGCAGCCTCCGGGGGCGAATGCAAGAGACCCAGTACTTC. This encodes CSLRGRMQETQYF.

The chain is built from TRBV11-2 and TRBJ1-1; TRBD1 might be the D (6 bases). The germline gives CDR1 SGHAT, CDR2 FQNNGV. The CDR3 is 14 residues long. Between the trimmed V and J ends, which lost 1 base and 3 bases, there was a span of 9 bases. CDR3 protein: CASSLATGYTEAFF. The CDR3 DNA follows: TGTGCCAGCAGCTTAGCAACAGGGTACACTGAAGCTTTCTTT.

This clonotype was observed a handful of times. The chain couples TRBV20-1 to TRBJ2-3, with TRBD1 matching 10 bases. CDR1 and CDR2 from the germline V gene are DFQATT and SNEGSKA (reference sequence). Germline trimming cut 5 bases from V and 10 bases from J; bases unmatched to any gene: 3. The CDR3 has 11 amino acids. This CDR3 is CSAGTGVSQYF. The CDR3 DNA reads as TGCAGTGCTGGGACAGGGGTCTCGCAGTATTTT.

This clonotype has only a few counts. This chain connects TRBV7-9 to TRBJ1-4; D perhaps matches TRBD1 (5 bases). CDR1 is SEHNR, CDR2 FQNEAQ, per germline (reference sequence). Trimming cost V 1 base and J 5 bases, with 14 bases left between them. The CDR3 has 16 amino acids. The CDR3 is CASSLDPGTANEKLFF. The DNA for the CDR3 is TGTGCCAGCAGCTTAGATCCCGGGACCGCAAATGAAAAACTGTTTTTT.

The V call is TRBV6-2 or TRBV6-3, the J call TRBJ2-2; D uncertain. Germline V gene data show CDR1 as MNHEY and CDR2 as SVGEGT. V gave up 8 bases and J gave up 8 bases, with 15 bases separating them. This CDR3 comprises 13 residues. The CDR3 DNA sequence: TGTGCCAGCTGGACGAACCCGGCGGGGGAGCTGTTTTTT. Its translation is CASWTNPAGELFF.

This rearrangement joins TRBV7-2 to TRBJ2-7, with 10 bases matching TRBD2. Germline CDR1 SGHTA, CDR2 FQGNSA. This CDR3 has 15 amino acids. Trimming removed 3 bases from V and 5 bases from J; junction bases left unmatched: 7. CDR3 bases: TGTGCCAGCAGCTTGGGCACTAGCGGGATCCACGAGCAGTACTTC. Its translation is CASSLGTSGIHEQYF.

The chain uses TRBV27 and TRBJ2-5; 7 nucleotides align to TRBD2. The J call may be wrong; the DNA end is better matched by TRBJ2-7. This CDR3 region has 14 residues. CDR1 is MNHEY and CDR2 is SMNVEV in the germline V gene (reference sequence). CDR3 sequence reads: CASSLYVGGYEQYF. CDR3 sequence (DNA): TGTGCCAGCAGTTTATATGTCGGGGGGTACGAGCAGTACTTC.

This clonotype turned up a few times. This rearrangement joins TRBV13 to TRBJ1-4; no firm D call. The CDR3 has 15 residues. Germline assignment: CDR1 PRHDT and CDR2 FYEKMQ (reference sequence). The V end lost 5 bases, the J end lost 6 bases, and 16 bases lay between the germline ends. Here the CDR3 reads CASSPQPRADEKLFF. The CDR3 nucleotides are TGTGCCAGCAGCCCTCAACCCAGAGCTGATGAAAAACTGTTTTTT.

This chain connects TRBV4-1 to TRBJ2-3; possibly TRBD1 for D (5 bases). Trimming pared 1 base from V and 1 base from J, leaving 15 bases between. The CDR3 sequence is 17 residues long. Germline CDR1 MGHRA, CDR2 YSYEKL. The DNA of the CDR3 is TGCGCCAGCAGCCAAGTAGTTCTGGCAGGGCGCACAGATACGCAGTATTTT. Translation gives CASSQVVLAGRTDTQYF.

The rearrangement links TRBV5-1 to TRBJ2-7; tentative D call: TRBD1 (6 bases). Germline CDR1 and CDR2: SGHRS and YFSETQ. Between the trimmed V and J ends, which lost 4 bases and 1 base, there was a span of 15 bases. The CDR3 runs 15 residues. The CDR3 nucleotides are TGCGCCAGCAGCATCGGACAGCCACTATCCTACGAGCAGTACTTC. Encoded protein: CASSIGQPLSYEQYF.

The chain joins TRBV20-1 to TRBJ1-1; a possible D gene is TRBD1 (6 bases). The CDR3 totals 12 residues. The V gene lost 1 base and the J gene lost 7 bases, with 10 bases spanning the gap. Germline V gene data show CDR1 as DFQATT and CDR2 as SNEGSKA (reference sequence). The CDR3 loop reads CSARANRVEAFF. The CDR3 nucleotides are TGCAGTGCTAGAGCCAACAGGGTTGAAGCTTTCTTT.

This chain connects TRBV29-1 to TRBJ1-1; D uncertain. The germline gives CDR1 SQVTM, CDR2 ANQGSEA. This CDR3 is 16 amino acids long. V was clipped by 8 bases and J by 3 bases, with 25 bases between them. For the CDR3, the DNA is TGCAGCATAACCCGGGCCCGAAGCTCGGTGGACACTGAAGCTTTCTTT. Translation gives CSITRARSSVDTEAFF.

In its sample, this clonotype was seen a few times. V usage is TRBV7-9 and J usage is TRBJ2-7; possibly TRBD1 for D (6 bases). V was trimmed by 3 bases and J by 5 bases, leaving 14 bases between them. The germline CDR1 and CDR2 sequences are SEHNR and FQNEAQ (reference sequence). The CDR3 runs 14 residues. CDR3 amino acids: CASSFLWGLDEQYF. The CDR3 DNA follows: TGTGCCAGCAGCTTCCTGTGGGGGCTCGACGAGCAGTACTTC. Complete variable domain (other parts from reference TRBV7-9 and TRBJ2-7): DTGVSQNPRHKITKRGQNVTFRCDPISEHNRLYWYRQTLGQGPEFLTYFQNEAQLEKSRLLSDRFSAERPKGSFSTLEIQRTEQGDSAMYLCASSFLWGLDEQYFGPGTRLTVT.

The CDR3 reads CASSFITGSNNYGYTF. The CDR3 DNA reads as TGTGCCAGCAGTTTTATCACAGGGAGTAATAACTATGGCTACACCTTC. The chain joins TRBV12-3 or TRBV12-4 to TRBJ1-2, with D perhaps TRBD1 (6 bases). CDR3 length equals 16 residues. The V end lost 3 bases, the J end lost 1 base, and 15 bases lay between the germline ends.

The rearrangement links TRBV12-3 or TRBV12-4 to TRBJ2-4; 7 positions match TRBD1. Judging by the DNA end, TRBJ2-7 fits better; the J call may be wrong. The CDR3 has 14 amino acids. The CDR3 spells CASSPWGTEYEQYF. The CDR3 DNA sequence: TGTGCCAGCAGTCCTTGGGGGACAGAATACGAGCAGTACTTC.